What follows are 22 T cell receptor beta chains derived from one specimen sequenced in a study of cytomegalovirus exposure and HLA in healthy donors. A multiplex PCR was run with 60 Vbeta primers and 13 Jbeta primers. Profiling relied on immunoSEQ multiplex PCR, and the TCRdb table lists in-frame clones only, not all of them. The sample lists about 65,000 clones; about 78% were seen once. The sample was PBMCs. These receptors all come from a girl aged 5-17 years in good health and CMV-seropositive.

The chain carries TRBV2 and TRBJ1-2; tentatively, D is TRBD1 (5 bases). V shed 7 bases and J shed 1 base, with 13 bases lying between them. The CDR3 runs 14 residues. Germline V gene lookup returns CDR1 SNHLY and CDR2 FYNNEI. CDR3 sequence reads: CASILSGRNYGYTF. The CDR3 nucleotides are TGTGCCAGCATCCTCTCAGGGCGTAACTATGGCTACACCTTC.

In its sample, this clone was seen once. The V call is TRBV6-6, the J call TRBJ2-1; 11 positions match TRBD2. V was clipped by 5 bases and J by 9 bases; unmatched bases: 12. Germline V gives CDR1 MNHNY, CDR2 SVGAGI (reference sequence). The CDR3 sequence is 16 residues long. CDR3: CASSLVLAGVFTEQFF. The CDR3 region has the DNA TGTGCCAGCAGTCTCGTACTAGCGGGAGTTTTCACTGAGCAGTTCTTC.

The V call is TRBV9, the J call TRBJ1-2; D ambiguous. In germline, CDR1 is SGDLS, CDR2 YYNGEE. V lost 2 bases and J 0 bases, leaving 23 bases between the germline ends. The CDR3 spans 19 residues. In nucleotides, the CDR3 is TGTGCCAGCAGCGTTTCCTGGGAGACGGACTTACTTACTAACTATGGCTACACCTTC. It is translated as CASSVSWETDLLTNYGYTF.

The table lists this clone with a count of one. The V gene is TRBV5-1, the J gene TRBJ1-2; weak D call: TRBD1 (6 bases). V gave up 0 bases and J gave up 4 bases, with 13 bases separating them. Germline CDR1 and CDR2: SGHRS and YFSETQ. This CDR3 is built from 15 residues. CDR3 protein: CASSLAPGVAYGYTF. Here the CDR3 DNA reads TGCGCCAGCAGCTTGGCTCCAGGGGTGGCCTATGGCTACACCTTC.

J is TRBJ2-3 and V is TRBV7-2, with 12 nucleotides matching TRBD2. This CDR3 contains 17 residues. Germline CDR1 SGHTA, CDR2 FQGNSA. Trimming removed 5 bases from V and 5 bases from J; junction bases left unmatched: 11. The CDR3 DNA reads TGTGCCAGCAGCCTCGACCCCACTAGCGGGAGGAGAGATACGCAGTATTTT. It codes for CASSLDPTSGRRDTQYF.

The V call is TRBV4-1, the J call TRBJ2-7, with 9 bases fitting TRBD2. J lost 0 bases, V lost 0 bases, and 12 bases had no gene match. CDR3 size: 19 residues. Germline V gives CDR1 MGHRA, CDR2 YSYEKL. CDR3 sequence (DNA): TGCGCCAGCAGCCAAGAAGTCTCCCTAGCGGGACTGAGCTCCTACGAGCAGTACTTC. Protein sequence: CASSQEVSLAGLSSYEQYF.

This chain uses TRBV7-9 with TRBJ1-3, with D hard to call. V was clipped by 1 base and J by 0 bases, with 4 bases between them. Germline lookup yields CDR1 SEHNR and CDR2 FQNEAQ (reference sequence). This CDR3 is 14 amino acids long. The CDR3 DNA reads TGTGCCAGCAGCTTAGGGCTCTCTGGAAACACCATATATTTT. It translates to CASSLGLSGNTIYF.

V gene TRBV11-2 combines with J gene TRBJ2-6, with 7 bases matching TRBD1. This CDR3 region has 18 residues. V lost 5 bases to trimming and J lost 0 bases; unmatched junction nucleotides: 10. Germline CDR1 and CDR2: SGHAT and FQNNGV. The DNA of the CDR3 is TGTGCCAGCAGCCCAACGACAGGGACGATCTCTGGGGCCAACGTCCTGACTTTC. This encodes CASSPTTGTISGANVLTF.

The chain recombines TRBV29-1 with TRBJ2-3; no clear D gene. The germline V gene has CDR1 SQVTM and CDR2 ANQGSEA. The length of the CDR3 is 14 residues. V was trimmed by 4 bases and J by 0 bases, leaving 11 bases between them. In DNA, the CDR3 is TGCAGCGTTGTGGGCCTCCTTAGCACAGATACGCAGTATTTT. It encodes CSVVGLLSTDTQYF.

The V call is TRBV7-9, the J call TRBJ1-2; 7 positions agree with TRBD1. J lost 3 bases, V lost 6 bases, and 4 bases had no gene match. The CDR3 sequence is 13 residues long. CDR1 and CDR2 from the germline V gene are SEHNR and FQNEAQ (reference sequence). CDR3 sequence: CASSWTGHYGYTF. In DNA form, the CDR3 reads TGTGCCAGCAGTTGGACAGGTCACTATGGCTACACCTTC.

The rearrangement uses TRBV20-1 and TRBJ1-2; TRBD1 aligns across 7 bases. The CDR3 consists of 11 residues. V lost 3 bases and J lost 10; bases outside the gene matches: 5. Germline CDR1 reads DFQATT; CDR2 reads SNEGSKA (reference sequence). In nucleotides, the CDR3 is TGCAGTGCTAGGGGGACAGCCGTCTACACCTTC. Translated: CSARGTAVYTF.

The chain has TRBV7-9 and TRBJ1-2, with D hard to call. CDR1 and CDR2 (germline): SEHNR, FQNEAQ (reference sequence). The CDR3 is 16 residues long. V lost 3 bases and J 3 bases, leaving 17 bases between the germline ends. The CDR3: CASSFSLEEDHYGYTF. CDR3 coding DNA: TGTGCCAGCAGCTTCAGCCTCGAGGAGGATCACTATGGCTACACCTTC.

In its sample, this clone was seen a few times. The rearrangement links TRBV2 to TRBJ2-7, with a possible D match to TRBD1 (6 bases). V lost 4 bases to trimming and J lost 3 bases, with 13 bases between them. CDR1 and CDR2 (germline): SNHLY, FYNNEI. The CDR3 has 14 residues. The CDR3 nucleotides are TGTGCCAGCAGTGCCGACAGGAGCGACTACGAGCAGTACTTC. Its protein product is CASSADRSDYEQYF.

V is TRBV14 and J is TRBJ2-7; D is uncertain. From germline, CDR1 is SGHDN and CDR2 FVKESK. V lost 0 bases and J 3 bases, leaving 3 bases between the germline ends. The length of the CDR3 is 12 residues. This chain's CDR3 is CASSQDRYEQYF. In DNA form, the CDR3 reads TGTGCCAGCAGCCAAGATCGCTACGAGCAGTACTTC.

The CDR3 sequence: CAISPTSDYGYTF. CDR3 DNA sequence: TGTGCCATCAGTCCGACATCTGACTATGGCTACACCTTC. V usage is TRBV10-3 and J usage is TRBJ1-2; D gene unclear. V lost 5 bases and J 3 bases, leaving 10 bases between the germline ends. CDR3 size: 13 residues. Germline V gene sequence: CDR1 ENHRY, CDR2 SYGVKD.

The chain links TRBV29-1 to TRBJ2-7; D might be TRBD1 (6 bases). Trimming removed 8 bases from V and 5 bases from J, with 22 bases in between. Germline CDR1 and CDR2: SQVTM and ANQGSEA. The CDR3 consists of 14 residues. The CDR3 DNA follows: TGCAGCTGGAGCACAGGGTACAAGAGCCACGAGCAGTACTTC. Protein product: CSWSTGYKSHEQYF.

This rearrangement joins TRBV9 to TRBJ2-7; 9 nucleotides line up with TRBD1. CDR3 size: 16 residues. The germline gives CDR1 SGDLS, CDR2 YYNGEE. Trimming at V came to 1 base and at J to 2 bases, leaving 7 bases not matched to a gene. The CDR3 DNA sequence: TGTGCCAGCAGCGTAACTGACAGGGGGTACACCTACGAGCAGTACTTC. Its translation: CASSVTDRGYTYEQYF. The full variable domain, with the rest looked up from reference TRBV9 and TRBJ2-7, is DSGVTQTPKHLITATGQRVTLRCSPRSGDLSVYWYQQSLDQGLQFLIQYYNGEERAKGNILERFSAQQFPDLHSELNLSSLELGDSALYFCASSVTDRGYTYEQYFGPGTRLTVT.

V usage is TRBV6-6 and J usage is TRBJ2-3; 8 bases fit TRBD2. The CDR3 runs 15 residues. V lost 8 bases and J lost 0; bases outside the gene matches: 7. CDR1 and CDR2 from the germline V gene are MNHNY and SVGAGI (reference sequence). The CDR3 loop is CASGDSGASTDTQYF. The CDR3 coding sequence is TGTGCCAGCGGAGATAGCGGGGCTAGCACAGATACGCAGTATTTT.

The chain couples TRBV2 to TRBJ1-2; D not certain. Germline CDR1 reads SNHLY; CDR2 reads FYNNEI. V lost 7 bases and J lost 0, with 15 bases in between. The CDR3 loop spans 15 amino acids. CDR3: CASNADNAANYGYTF. CDR3 coding DNA: TGTGCCAGCAACGCCGACAATGCAGCTAACTATGGCTACACCTTC. Full variable domain (remainder filled in from reference TRBV2 and TRBJ1-2): EPEVTQTPSHQVTQMGQEVILRCVPISNHLYFYWYRQILGQKVEFLVSFYNNEISEKSEIFDDQFSVERPDGSNFTLKIRSTKLEDSAMYFCASNADNAANYGYTFGSGTRLTVV.

The chain couples TRBV30 to TRBJ1-1; D is undetermined. V lost 2 bases and J 4 bases, leaving 8 bases between the germline ends. Germline assignment: CDR1 GTSNPN and CDR2 SVGIG (reference sequence). There are 12 residues in the CDR3. CDR3 protein: CAWSRGGTEAFF. The CDR3 nucleotides read TGTGCCTGGAGTCGGGGTGGCACTGAAGCTTTCTTT.

This clone was found once. The rearrangement joins TRBV18 to TRBJ1-1; D remains ambiguous. This CDR3 has 13 residues. Germline CDR1 reads KGHSH; CDR2 reads LQKENI. V gave up 8 bases and J gave up 6 bases, with 16 bases separating them. The CDR3 DNA reads as TGTGCCAGCCATCTAGAGATGCGTTCTGAAGCTTTCTTT. Its translation: CASHLEMRSEAFF.

The chain links TRBV30 to TRBJ1-1; possibly TRBD1 for D (6 bases). In germline, CDR1 is GTSNPN, CDR2 SVGIG (reference sequence). Trimming removed 3 bases at V and 10 bases at J, with 15 bases between. There are 12 residues in the CDR3. The chain's CDR3 is CAWSDGGPPAFF. CDR3 bases: TGTGCCTGGAGCGATGGGGGCCCGCCAGCTTTCTTT.